This passage covers 28 T cell receptor beta chains from one sample sequenced in a study of cytomegalovirus exposure and HLA in healthy donors. Amplification used 60 Vbeta primers and 13 Jbeta primers. Repertoires were generated with immunoSEQ multiplex PCR, while TCRdb's copy carries only in-frame clones and drops some. Of approximately 160,000 clones in the sample, 82% were seen once. Sequencing was done on a sample of PBMCs. These receptors originate from a man aged 30 to 39 in good health and CMV-seropositive.

J is TRBJ2-3 and V is TRBV4-3; 8 bases line up with TRBD1. Germline trimming cut 0 bases from V and 2 bases from J; bases unmatched to any gene: 7. The germline V gene has CDR1 LGHNA and CDR2 YSLEER. The CDR3 totals 17 residues. CDR3 in amino acids: CASSQDRDRGYTDTQYF. CDR3 in DNA: TGCGCCAGCAGCCAAGATCGCGACAGGGGTTACACAGATACGCAGTATTTT.

CDR3 coding DNA: TGTGCCAGCAGCCTGCGGTCGGGGTACAATGAGCAGTTCTTC. This translates into CASSLRSGYNEQFF. J is TRBJ2-1 and V is TRBV14, with D perhaps matching TRBD2 (5 bases). Germline CDR1 and CDR2: SGHDN and FVKESK. The V gene lost 4 bases and the J gene lost 4 bases, with 11 bases spanning the gap. CDR3 length equals 14 residues.

This clone was seen only a few times. The chain recombines TRBV30 with TRBJ2-7, with TRBD1 identical over 10 bases. J gave up 4 bases and V 1 base, and 7 bases lay outside the gene matches. Germline CDR1 is GTSNPN and CDR2 is SVGIG (reference sequence). The CDR3 is 15 amino acids. The CDR3 sequence is CAWSAPGTGAYEQYF. CDR3 nucleotides: TGTGCCTGGAGTGCGCCCGGGACAGGGGCGTACGAGCAGTACTTC.

The chain links TRBV15 to TRBJ2-1; TRBD2 might be the D (5 bases). The CDR3 consists of 13 residues. The germline V and J ends were trimmed by 1 base and 5 bases, with 6 bases remaining between them. Germline V CDR1 and CDR2: LNHNV, YYDKDF (reference sequence). The DNA of the CDR3 is TGTGCCACCAGCAGAGTGGAGGACAATGAGCAGTTCTTC. Encoded protein: CATSRVEDNEQFF.

This clone was found a few times. The chain employs TRBV4-3 and TRBJ2-2; tentatively, D is TRBD1 (5 bases). Trimming removed 7 bases at V and 0 bases at J, with 15 bases between. From germline, CDR1 is LGHNA and CDR2 YSLEER. The CDR3 has 16 amino acids. The CDR3 reads CASNRVAGTNTGELFF. The CDR3 DNA reads as TGCGCCAGCAATAGGGTCGCAGGGACGAACACCGGGGAGCTGTTTTTT.

The chain carries TRBV10-3 and TRBJ2-7; TRBD1 matches at 9 bases. The CDR3 length is 15 residues. Germline V gives CDR1 ENHRY, CDR2 SYGVKD. V was clipped by 4 bases and J by 5 bases; unmatched bases: 9. The DNA of the CDR3 is TGTGCCATCAGTGGGTCCGGGACAGGGTCCGACGAGCAGTACTTC. Translated: CAISGSGTGSDEQYF.

The chain combines TRBV11-2 with TRBJ1-1; 9 nucleotides line up with TRBD1. The length of the CDR3 is 13 residues. The germline V gene encodes CDR1 SGHAT and CDR2 FQNNGV. The ends lost 4 bases at V and 6 bases at J; junction bases unmatched: 3. CDR3 sequence (DNA): TGTGCCAGCAGCTGGGACAGGGAGGCTGAAGCTTTCTTT. Amino acids: CASSWDREAEAFF.

This clone was recorded only once. This sequence joins TRBV27 and TRBJ2-5; D perhaps matches TRBD2 (5 bases). Trimming pared 1 base from V and 1 base from J, leaving 10 bases between. Germline CDR1 is MNHEY and CDR2 is SMNVEV (reference sequence). The CDR3 is 15 residues long. The CDR3 DNA is TGTGCCAGCAGTTTATATGGCCTAGCCCAAGAGACCCAGTACTTC. It yields the protein CASSLYGLAQETQYF.

The chain couples TRBV10-2 to TRBJ2-7, with D maybe TRBD2 (6 bases). The CDR3 totals 15 residues. The V and J ends lost 4 bases and 0 bases respectively, with 13 bases between them. From germline, CDR1 is WSHSY and CDR2 SAAADI. The CDR3 DNA is TGCGCCAGCAGTGTTAGCGGACGAGGCTCCTACGAGCAGTACTTC. Protein sequence: CASSVSGRGSYEQYF.

The chain has TRBV7-2 and TRBJ2-5; D possibly corresponds to TRBD2 (5 bases). Germline CDR1 and CDR2: SGHTA and FQGNSA. This CDR3 comprises 17 residues. The germline V and J ends were trimmed by 1 base and 4 bases, with 19 bases remaining between them. This CDR3 reads CASSLGAGRGIGETQYF. In nucleotides, the CDR3 is TGTGCCAGCAGCTTAGGAGCAGGAAGAGGGATCGGAGAGACCCAGTACTTC. Full variable domain (missing parts from reference TRBV7-2 and TRBJ2-5): GAGVSQSPSNKVTEKGKDVELRCDPISGHTALYWYRQSLGQGLEFLIYFQGNSAPDKSGLPSDRFSAERTGGSVSTLTIQRTQQEDSAVYLCASSLGAGRGIGETQYFGPGTRLLVL.

The rearrangement links TRBV5-1 to TRBJ2-2, with no clear D. Germline V gene data show CDR1 as SGHRS and CDR2 as YFSETQ. Between the trimmed V and J ends, which lost 0 bases and 6 bases, there was a span of 9 bases. The CDR3 has 14 amino acids. The DNA for the CDR3 is TGCGCCAGCAGCTTGGACCCGCGGTCCGGGGAGCTGTTTTTT. Protein: CASSLDPRSGELFF.

The rearrangement links TRBV19 to TRBJ1-1; a possible D gene is TRBD1 (6 bases). In germline, CDR1 is LNHDA, CDR2 SQIVND (reference sequence). The CDR3 contains 18 residues. The ends were cut back, 5 bases at V and 3 bases at J, with 25 bases in the middle. The CDR3: CASSSRAGQIFMHTEAFF. CDR3 nucleotide sequence: TGTGCCAGTAGTTCAAGGGCTGGACAGATTTTCATGCACACTGAAGCTTTCTTT.

This rearrangement joins TRBV18 to TRBJ2-7; maybe TRBD1 (6 bases). The V gene lost 4 bases and the J gene lost 6 bases, with 13 bases spanning the gap. In germline, CDR1 is KGHSH, CDR2 LQKENI. The CDR3 totals 13 residues. Written as DNA, the CDR3 is TGTGCCAGCTCACAAGGGGCAGGGGCCGAGCAGTACTTC. As protein: CASSQGAGAEQYF.

The chain uses TRBV28 and TRBJ2-4; D is possibly TRBD2 (5 bases). In germline, CDR1 is MDHEN, CDR2 SYDVKM. The V end lost 7 bases, the J end lost 0 bases, and 16 bases lay between the germline ends. This CDR3 spans 16 amino acids. The CDR3 DNA is TGTGCCAGCACTCCTCGGCCGGGGATAGCCAAAAACATTCAGTACTTC. Residues: CASTPRPGIAKNIQYF.

The genes are TRBV7-6 and TRBJ2-7, with D possibly matching TRBD1 (5 bases). V was trimmed by 0 bases and J by 3 bases, leaving 9 bases between them. The CDR3 length is 14 residues. The germline V gene encodes CDR1 SGHVS and CDR2 FNYEAQ. In DNA form, the CDR3 reads TGTGCCAGCAGCTTAGCGGCGACAGACTACGAGCAGTACTTC. Translated, it gives CASSLAATDYEQYF.

V and J are TRBV6-1 and TRBJ1-2; 11 bases match TRBD1. This CDR3 contains 14 residues. V shed 3 bases, J shed 4 bases, and the junction held 1 base outside the gene matches. Looked up from germline, CDR1 is MNHNS and CDR2 is SASEGT. CDR3 loop: CASSEGQGGYGYTF. CDR3 DNA: TGTGCCAGCAGTGAGGGACAGGGGGGCTATGGCTACACCTTC.

This clone was detected only a few times. The genes are TRBV5-1 and TRBJ1-2, with TRBD1 identical over 9 bases. The J segment lost 8 bases and the V segment lost 4 bases, leaving 9 bases of the junction unmatched. The germline V gene encodes CDR1 SGHRS and CDR2 YFSETQ. This CDR3 is 14 amino acids long. CDR3 nucleotides: TGCGCCAGCAGCCCCTTACAGGGGGCAGGAGGCTACACCTTC. Residues: CASSPLQGAGGYTF.

The gene calls are TRBV28 and TRBJ2-5, with 8 bases that match TRBD2. There are 14 residues in the CDR3. Germline assignment: CDR1 MDHEN and CDR2 SYDVKM. The ends lost 3 bases at V and 4 bases at J; junction bases unmatched: 4. CDR3 protein: CASSFGGAAETQYF. The CDR3 coding sequence is TGTGCCAGCAGTTTCGGGGGGGCCGCAGAGACCCAGTACTTC.

The chain links TRBV15 to TRBJ1-2; the match to TRBD1 covers 8 bases. Germline V gene lookup returns CDR1 LNHNV and CDR2 YYDKDF (reference sequence). The CDR3 is made up of 16 amino acids. After removal of 1 base from V and 3 bases from J, the junction contained 7 bases not matched to a gene. The DNA for the CDR3 is TGTGCCACCAGCAGAGCCCAGGGGGCGGGCGACTATGGCTACACCTTC. Amino acids: CATSRAQGAGDYGYTF. The complete variable domain, with remaining parts taken from reference TRBV15 and TRBJ1-2, reads DAMVIQNPRYQVTQFGKPVTLSCSQTLNHNVMYWYQQKSSQAPKLLFHYYDKDFNNEADTPDNFQSRRPNTSFCFLDIRSPGLGDTAMYLCATSRAQGAGDYGYTFGSGTRLTVV.

This clone is a singleton in its sample. This rearrangement joins TRBV19 to TRBJ1-5; no firm D call. The CDR3 is 16 amino acids. Germline loops: CDR1 LNHDA, CDR2 SQIVND (reference sequence). Trimming stripped 3 bases from V and 3 bases from J, with 15 bases between. Here the CDR3 DNA reads TGTGCCAGTAGTATCTCCCCGAGAGGAACCAATCAGCCCCAGCATTTT. Its protein is CASSISPRGTNQPQHF.

The V and J genes are TRBV6-5 and TRBJ1-3; no definite D call. Germline CDR1 reads MNHEY; CDR2 reads SVGAGI. The CDR3 is 12 amino acids. The germline V and J ends were trimmed by 6 bases and 0 bases, with 3 bases remaining between them. The CDR3, as DNA: TGTGCCAGCAGGGCCTCTGGAAACACCATATATTTT. Translated: CASRASGNTIYF.

The chain recombines TRBV19 with TRBJ2-1; D is unresolved. The CDR3 length is 15 residues. CDR1 is LNHDA, CDR2 SQIVND, per germline (reference sequence). Trimming removed 5 bases at V and 9 bases at J, with 20 bases between. CDR3 nucleotide sequence: TGTGCCAGTAGTTCGAGGCAGCATTCCCTCTCTGAGCAGTTCTTC. This encodes CASSSRQHSLSEQFF.

The V call is TRBV23-1, the J call TRBJ2-3; D possibly corresponds to TRBD2 (6 bases). TRBV23-1 qualifies as an ORF whose function is uncertain. CDR3 length: 17 amino acids. V lost 0 bases, J lost 3 bases, and 16 bases lay in between. The CDR3 is CASSQSYAGIKTDTQYF. The CDR3, as DNA: TGCGCCAGCAGTCAATCGTACGCGGGGATTAAAACAGATACGCAGTATTTT.

The chain carries TRBV18 and TRBJ1-1; TRBD1 matches 7 bases. In germline, CDR1 is KGHSH, CDR2 LQKENI. Trimming at V came to 6 bases and at J to 2 bases, leaving 9 bases not matched to a gene. The length of the CDR3 is 15 residues. The CDR3 spells CASSARQGVNTEAFF. The CDR3 DNA follows: TGTGCCAGCTCCGCGCGGCAGGGGGTCAACACTGAAGCTTTCTTT.

CDR3 sequence reads: CASSIDGSGTESTKTQYF. The DNA for the CDR3 is TGTGCCAGTAGTATAGATGGGAGTGGGACAGAATCTACAAAGACCCAGTACTTC. The chain joins TRBV19 to TRBJ2-5; 7 nucleotides match TRBD1. V was pared by 0 bases and J by 6 bases, with 16 bases of the junction left unmatched. The CDR3 contains 18 residues. The germline CDR1 and CDR2 sequences are LNHDA and SQIVND (reference sequence).

V usage is TRBV5-1 and J usage is TRBJ2-1; tentative D call: TRBD1 (6 bases). The germline V gene has CDR1 SGHRS and CDR2 YFSETQ. The CDR3 consists of 16 residues. The germline V and J ends were trimmed by 3 bases and 9 bases, with 22 bases remaining between them. CDR3 in DNA: TGCGCCAGCAGCTCATTGGTGGTACGACAGGCAGGTGAGCAGTTCTTC. The encoded protein is CASSSLVVRQAGEQFF.

The V gene is TRBV19, the J gene TRBJ1-1; the D gene is possibly TRBD1 (5 bases). V shed 6 bases and J shed 1 base, with 18 bases lying between them. From germline, CDR1 is LNHDA and CDR2 SQIVND (reference sequence). The CDR3 length is 16 residues. The CDR3 loop is CASSPTGGRGNTEAFF. The CDR3 DNA reads as TGTGCCAGTAGCCCAACCGGGGGGAGGGGGAACACTGAAGCTTTCTTT.

The chain couples TRBV7-6 to TRBJ2-7, with 7 bases aligning to TRBD1. Germline V CDR1 and CDR2: SGHVS, FNYEAQ. The CDR3 is 14 amino acids. Trimming cost V 6 bases and J 3 bases; bases outside gene matches: 8. The CDR3 DNA sequence: TGTGCCAGCAGTTTGCGACAGGGAGACTACGAGCAGTACTTC. It translates to CASSLRQGDYEQYF.